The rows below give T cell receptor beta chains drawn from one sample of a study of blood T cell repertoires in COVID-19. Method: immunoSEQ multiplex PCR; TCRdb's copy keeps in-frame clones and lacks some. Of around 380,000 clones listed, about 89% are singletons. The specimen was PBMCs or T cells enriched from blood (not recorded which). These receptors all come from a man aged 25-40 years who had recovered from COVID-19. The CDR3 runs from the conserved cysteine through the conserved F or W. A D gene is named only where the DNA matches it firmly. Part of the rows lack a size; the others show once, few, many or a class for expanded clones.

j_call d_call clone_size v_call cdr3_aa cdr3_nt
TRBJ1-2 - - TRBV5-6 CASSLGGQYGYTF TGTGCCAGCAGCTTAGGTGGACAGTATGGCTACACCTTC
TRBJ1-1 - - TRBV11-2 CASSALDGTEAFF TGTGCCAGCAGCGCACTAGACGGCACTGAAGCTTTCTTT
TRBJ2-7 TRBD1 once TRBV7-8 CASSTRMTGSSSYEQYF TGTGCCAGCAGCACACGGATGACAGGGTCGAGCTCCTACGAGCAGTACTTC
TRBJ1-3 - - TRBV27 CASSLWGGISGNTIYF TGTGCCAGCAGTTTATGGGGGGGCATCTCTGGAAACACCATATATTTT
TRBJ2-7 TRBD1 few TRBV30 CAWSPTGFTYEQYF TGTGCCTGGAGCCCGACAGGGTTTACCTACGAGCAGTACTTC
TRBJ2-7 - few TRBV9 CASSVDGYEQYF TGTGCCAGCAGCGTAGACGGCTACGAGCAGTACTTC
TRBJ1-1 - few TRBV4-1 CASSQDRVLAFF TGCGCCAGCAGCCAAGACAGGGTTCTGGCTTTCTTT
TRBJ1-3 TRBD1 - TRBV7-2 CASSLMTGGGGDTIYF TGTGCCAGCAGCTTAATGACAGGGGGCGGGGGCGACACCATATATTTT
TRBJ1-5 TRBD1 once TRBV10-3 CAISEDRVNQPQHF TGTGCCATCAGTGAGGACAGGGTTAATCAGCCCCAGCATTTT
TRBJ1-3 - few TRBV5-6 CASSLYQGLTGNTIYF TGTGCCAGCAGCTTGTACCAGGGATTAACTGGAAACACCATATATTTT
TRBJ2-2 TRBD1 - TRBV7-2 CASSPGDRLNTGELFF TGTGCCAGCAGCCCGGGGGACAGGCTCAACACCGGGGAGCTGTTTTTT
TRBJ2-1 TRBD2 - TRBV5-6 CASSPPSGGYNEQFF TGTGCCAGCAGCCCGCCTAGCGGGGGATACAATGAGCAGTTCTTC
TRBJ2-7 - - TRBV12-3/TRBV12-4 CASSGSGLYEQYF TGTGCCAGCAGTGGATCGGGACTCTACGAGCAGTACTTC
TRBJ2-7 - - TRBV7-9 CASGSTGREQYF TGTGCCAGCGGTTCGACTGGGAGAGAGCAGTACTTC